There are many counts of the clone carrying this T cell receptor (beta chain). What it binds is not known. In making TCR cDNA, 5'RACE template switching added a universal primer site and UMIs to it. TCRdb called the 5' RACE reads again in MiXCR, with one record for every CDR3 protein. The profile shows over 120,000 distinct CDR3 sequences, less than 8.5% of them singletons. Trimming took 3 bases from V and 7 from J, leaving 19 bases between them. This CDR3 is built from 16 residues. The germline V gene has CDR1 SGHRS and CDR2 YFSETQ. This entry comes from a study of T cells after yellow fever vaccination. Looking at the study overall: Preparation of the low-cell-number fractions used SMART-Seq v4 Ultra Low Input. Study observations and caveats: Post-booster repertoires contained most primary-vaccination clones again (almost 97% CD4, less than 90% CD8). Clonotypes shared by both compartments, CD4 and CD8, made up a small share.

The chain recombines TRBV5-1 with TRBJ2-2, with D tentatively TRBD2 (5 bases). The sequenced sample was CD4+ T cells sorted from PBMCs, obtained 10 days after the yellow fever booster vaccination. This TCR was recovered from a man aged 25-40 years who received the YFV17D yellow fever vaccine. The CDR3 reads CASSYGGGLSGGELFF. CDR3 DNA sequence: TGCGCCAGCAGCTACGGAGGCGGCTTAAGCGGCGGGGAGCTGTTTTTT.